Presented here are 23 T cell receptor beta chains from one specimen sequenced in a study of tumor-infiltrating lymphocytes in primary liver carcinoma. A primer matching the constant region was used to make TCR beta cDNA from approximately 0.45 ug of total RNA. Three-round nested multiplex PCR performed with slightly modified ARM-PCR produced the TCR beta libraries. Two initial PCR rounds of about 10 cycles each paired TRBV1-TRBV30 forward primers with a C-beta reverse primer. Each CDR3 protein gets one entry after TCRdb re-called the multiplex PCR reads with MiXCR. The sample records about 320,000 distinct CDR3 sequences, 65% being singletons. Both blood RNA, taken from unsorted whole blood, and germline DNA were extracted. The sequenced material came from peripheral blood. The origin of the receptors is a man aged 40-49 years with primary liver carcinoma and hepatitis B virus infection.

In this sample, this clonotype turned up once. V gene TRBV11-2 combines with J gene TRBJ2-7; TRBD2 agrees at 10 bases. CDR1 and CDR2 from the germline V gene are SGHAT and FQNNGV. J gave up 3 bases and V 2 bases, and 7 bases lay outside the gene matches. This CDR3 region has 16 residues. CDR3 protein: CASSLNSGGLGYEQYF. DNA for the CDR3: TGTGCCAGCAGCTTAAATAGCGGGGGGCTAGGCTACGAGCAGTACTTC. The full variable domain, rest sourced from reference TRBV11-2 and TRBJ2-7, is EAGVAQSPRYKIIEKRQSVAFWCNPISGHATLYWYQQILGQGPKLLIQFQNNGVVDDSQLPKDRFSAERLKGVDSTLKIQPAKLEDSAVYLCASSLNSGGLGYEQYFGPGTRLTVT.

This clonotype was seen only a few times. V and J are TRBV28 and TRBJ2-2; unclear D gene. The CDR3 spans 14 residues. Between the trimmed V and J ends, which lost 3 bases and 0 bases, there was a span of 5 bases. Germline CDR1 and CDR2: MDHEN and SYDVKM. The CDR3 DNA is TGTGCCAGCAGTTTGGTCCCGAACACCGGGGAGCTGTTTTTT. Translated, it gives CASSLVPNTGELFF.

The rearrangement links TRBV6-5 to TRBJ2-5; a weak D match, TRBD2 (5 bases). CDR3 size: 19 residues. Germline V lookup: CDR1 MNHEY, CDR2 SVGAGI. V was cut by 3 bases and J by 3 bases, with 26 bases left in between. The CDR3 protein is CASSYKRRWPLVDKETQYF. Written as DNA, the CDR3 is TGTGCCAGCAGTTATAAGCGGAGGTGGCCCCTAGTGGATAAAGAGACCCAGTACTTC.

Comments on this clonotype: One end of the junction varies from germline; a read error may be responsible. This rearrangement joins TRBV11-3 to TRBJ2-7, with 7 bases identical to TRBD1. Germline V gene sequence: CDR1 SGHNT, CDR2 YENEEA. CDR3 size: 14 residues. The DNA for the CDR3 is TGTGCCATCAGCTATCCGGGACAGCCTTACGAGCAGTACTTC. It specifies CAISYPGQPYEQYF.

This clonotype was seen repeatedly, ten times or more. The chain is built from TRBV5-6 and TRBJ2-5, with D unclear. V was clipped by 2 bases and J by 3 bases, with 8 bases between them. The CDR3 sequence is 13 residues long. Germline V gene lookup returns CDR1 SGHDT and CDR2 YYEEEE. The CDR3 loop is CASSFRSEETQYF. The CDR3 coding sequence is TGTGCCAGCAGCTTCCGGTCCGAAGAGACCCAGTACTTC.

Turning to this clonotype: This may arise from a read error, as a much more abundant clone is one base away. The rearrangement links TRBV6-5 to TRBJ1-5, with 7 bases matching TRBD1. The CDR3 contains 15 residues. Germline CDR1 and CDR2: MNHEY and SVGAGI. After removal of 5 bases from V and 6 bases from J, the junction contained 10 bases not matched to a gene. Here the CDR3 reads CASSPPEQGRQPQHF. The CDR3 DNA follows: TGTGCCAGCAGTCCTCCGGAACAGGGGCGTCAGCCCCAGCATTTT.

A few counts support this clonotype. The chain recombines TRBV28 with TRBJ2-6, with 7 bases lining up with TRBD1. The V gene's germline CDR1 is MDHEN and CDR2 SYDVKM. Trimming cost V 7 bases and J 2 bases; bases outside gene matches: 5. The CDR3 runs 15 residues. The CDR3 is CASTLGGPGANVLTF. The CDR3 region has the DNA TGTGCCAGCACCCTAGGGGGCCCTGGGGCCAACGTCCTGACTTTC.

Details on this clonotype: This may be a read error, as it is one base from a much larger clone. V and J are TRBV6-2 or TRBV6-3 and TRBJ2-7, with 7 nucleotides matching TRBD2. V dropped 0 bases and J dropped 4; count of bases not matched to a gene: 9. The CDR3 is 16 residues long. Germline assignment: CDR1 MNHEY and CDR2 SVGEGT. DNA for the CDR3: TGTGCCAGCAGTTACTCGTCTAACGGGAGGAGATACGAGCAGTACTTC. It specifies CASSYSSNGRRYEQYF.

This clonotype appeared a single time. The chain employs TRBV28 and TRBJ2-7; no reliable D call. This CDR3 spans 12 amino acids. V was shortened by 7 bases and J by 9 bases, with 16 bases between the two germline ends. The germline gives CDR1 MDHEN, CDR2 SYDVKM. Written as DNA, the CDR3 is TGTGCCAGCACCCCCGGATCCTGGATGCAGTACTTC. Its protein product is CASTPGSWMQYF. Full variable domain (remainder filled in from reference TRBV28 and TRBJ2-7): DVKVTQSSRYLVKRTGEKVFLECVQDMDHENMFWYRQDPGLGLRLIYFSYDVKMKEKGDIPEGYSVSREKKERFSLILESASTNQTSMYLCASTPGSWMQYFGPGTRLTVT.

This clonotype has just one count. One end of the junction fails to match germline, which may point to a read error. V and J are TRBV11-1 and TRBJ1-1; D is possibly TRBD1 (6 bases). This CDR3 comprises 16 residues. Germline CDR1 and CDR2: SGHAT and FQDESV (reference sequence). Here the CDR3 DNA reads TGTGCCAGCAGCTCACAAAATTCAGGGGTTCGGACTGAAGCTTCCTTT. This translates into CASSSQNSGVRTEASF. The full variable domain, rest sourced from reference TRBV11-1 and TRBJ1-1, is EAEVAQSPRYKITEKSQAVAFWCDPISGHATLYWYRQILGQGPELLVQFQDESVVDDSQLPKDRFSAERLKGVDSTLKIQPAELGDSAMYLCASSSQNSGVRTEASFGQGTRLTVV.

On this clonotype: A much more abundant neighbour one base away suggests this may be a read error. The V call is TRBV24-1, the J call TRBJ2-2, with D possibly matching TRBD1 (6 bases). This CDR3 comprises 16 residues. V lost 1 base to trimming and J lost 9 bases, with 17 bases between them. CDR1 KGHDR and CDR2 SFDVKD come from the germline V gene. For the CDR3, the DNA is TGTGCCACCAGTGATTTCGGCAGGGGAAGGACCTGGGAGCTGTTTTTT. Its protein product is CATSDFGRGRTWELFF.

This clonotype is a singleton in its sample. Germline and junction disagree at one end, which may indicate a read error. The chain joins TRBV4-1 to TRBJ2-5; 11 bases align to TRBD1. CDR3 length equals 15 residues. CDR1 MGHRA and CDR2 YSYEKL come from the germline V gene. Here the CDR3 DNA reads TGCGCCAGAAGCCTGACCGGGACAGGGGGTGAGACCCAGTACTTC. Protein: CARSLTGTGGETQYF.

The chain recombines TRBV4-2 with TRBJ2-3; 9 nucleotides line up with TRBD2. The CDR3 contains 15 residues. Germline CDR1 LGHNA, CDR2 YNFKEQ. Here the CDR3 DNA reads TGTGCAGGCAGCCTTGCTCTAGCGGGAACAGATACGCAGTATTTT. Its protein is CAGSLALAGTDTQYF.

As to this clonotype: A read error may account for a junction end that differs from germline. The chain employs TRBV5-5 and TRBJ2-3, with 7 nucleotides matching TRBD1. CDR1 and CDR2 (germline): SGHKS, YYEKEE (reference sequence). The CDR3 length is 15 residues. The CDR3 loop reads CANSPRTGLTDMQYF. Written as DNA, the CDR3 is TGTGCCAACAGCCCCCGGACAGGACTCACAGATATGCAGTATTTT.

Comment on this clonotype: At one of its ends the junction is not consistent with the germline gene, which may arise from a read error. The V call is TRBV6-1, the J call TRBJ1-2; D is undetermined. The CDR3 loop spans 12 amino acids. Germline-derived CDR1 and CDR2 are MNHNS and SASEGT. In nucleotides, the CDR3 is TGTGTCAGCAGTCCAGACAACTATGGCTACACCTTC. Its protein product is CVSSPDNYGYTF.

Regarding this clonotype: A much larger clone differs by one base, so this may be a read error. V usage is TRBV13 and J usage is TRBJ2-1; 7 bases agree with TRBD2. CDR3 length: 14 residues. The germline CDR1 and CDR2 sequences are PRHDT and FYEKMQ (reference sequence). V shed 5 bases and J 10 bases; nucleotides not matched to a gene: 11. CDR3 coding DNA: TGTGCCAGCAGCCCCGGACTGGTCGGGGGGGAGCAGTTCTTC. Its protein is CASSPGLVGGEQFF.

There are a few counts of this clonotype. This chain uses TRBV4-3 with TRBJ1-2; D call uncertain. Germline V lookup: CDR1 LGHNA, CDR2 YSLEER. The germline V and J ends were trimmed by 0 bases and 4 bases, with 12 bases remaining between them. CDR3 size: 15 residues. The CDR3 region has the DNA TGCGCCAGCAGCCAAGATGGTGGAGGGTTCTATGGCTACACCTTC. It is translated as CASSQDGGGFYGYTF.

As concerns this clonotype: The junction departs from germline at one end; a sequencing error may be responsible. V is TRBV6-2 or TRBV6-3 and J is TRBJ2-6; possible D gene TRBD2, 6 bases. Looked up from germline, CDR1 is MNHEY and CDR2 is SVGEGT. CDR3 size: 16 residues. CDR3 region: CASSYAGLSGADVLTF. CDR3 nucleotides: TGTGCGAGCAGTTACGCGGGACTCTCCGGGGCCGACGTCCTGACTTTC.

About this clonotype itself: A read error is possible here, since a much larger clone lies one base away. The chain carries TRBV4-2 and TRBJ1-1; D remains ambiguous. CDR3 size: 12 residues. Per the germline V gene, CDR1 is LGHNA and CDR2 is YNFKEQ. The CDR3 coding sequence is TGTGCCAGCAGCCAGGGTTTCACTGAAGCTCTCTTT. It is translated as CASSQGFTEALF.

The chain employs TRBV11-2 and TRBJ2-7; D is unclear. The V end lost 7 bases, the J end lost 3 bases, and 16 bases lay between the germline ends. Germline values: CDR1 SGHAT, CDR2 FQNNGV. This CDR3 comprises 14 residues. CDR3 bases: TGTGCCAGCAACCCAATGCTGATGGGCTACGAGCAGTACTTC. Amino acids: CASNPMLMGYEQYF.

Turning to this clonotype: A read error may account for a junction end that differs from germline. The chain uses TRBV6-1 and TRBJ1-1; weak D call: TRBD1 (5 bases). CDR1 and CDR2 from the germline V gene are MNHNS and SASEGT. The CDR3 length is 14 residues. CDR3 region: CASQPGGIWTGAFF. In nucleotides, the CDR3 is TGCGCCAGCCAACCGGGGGGAATCTGGACTGGAGCTTTCTTT.

As concerns this clonotype: A read error may produce the germline difference seen at one junction end. V usage is TRBV7-9 and J usage is TRBJ1-5; maybe TRBD1 (5 bases). The germline V gene has CDR1 SEHNR and CDR2 FQNEAQ (reference sequence). This CDR3 is 16 amino acids long. The CDR3 loop is CASSLERGFGNQPRHF. The CDR3 bases are TGTGCCAGCAGCTTAGAGCGGGGCTTCGGCAATCAGCCCCGGCATTTT.

In the case of this clonotype: A much bigger clone sits one base away, suggesting this may be a read error. This chain uses TRBV5-6 with TRBJ1-2, with TRBD1 identical over 10 bases. The CDR3 runs to 15 residues. Per the germline V gene, CDR1 is SGHDT and CDR2 is YYEEEE. With 6 bases clipped from V and 4 bases from J, the junction kept 9 bases outside the gene matches. Written as DNA, the CDR3 is TGTGCCAGCAACTACCGGGACAGGGGAGGCTATGGCTACACCTTC. Translated: CASNYRDRGGYGYTF.